The sequence of this TCR beta chain was determined in a study of CD8 T cells in Susac syndrome. Germline V CDR1 and CDR2: SEHNR, FQNEAQ (reference sequence). J lost 5 bases, V lost 2 bases, and 5 bases had no gene match. The length of the CDR3 is 15 residues. Reverse transcription of about 0.45 to 1 ug RNA was performed with random hexamers. TCRdb recomputed calls from the immunoSEQ multiplex PCR reads with MiXCR, one row per CDR3 protein. The table has some 48,000 distinct CDR3 sequences, nearly 95% seen once. The clonotype was recovered from a human donor in good health. V gene TRBV7-9 combines with J gene TRBJ2-7; 11 bases are a match to TRBD1. Sequencing was carried out using CD8+ T cells from PBMCs. Here the CDR3 DNA reads TGTGCCAGCAGCTTACGGACAGGGGGCCGTGACGAGCAGTACTTC. This encodes CASSLRTGGRDEQYF.